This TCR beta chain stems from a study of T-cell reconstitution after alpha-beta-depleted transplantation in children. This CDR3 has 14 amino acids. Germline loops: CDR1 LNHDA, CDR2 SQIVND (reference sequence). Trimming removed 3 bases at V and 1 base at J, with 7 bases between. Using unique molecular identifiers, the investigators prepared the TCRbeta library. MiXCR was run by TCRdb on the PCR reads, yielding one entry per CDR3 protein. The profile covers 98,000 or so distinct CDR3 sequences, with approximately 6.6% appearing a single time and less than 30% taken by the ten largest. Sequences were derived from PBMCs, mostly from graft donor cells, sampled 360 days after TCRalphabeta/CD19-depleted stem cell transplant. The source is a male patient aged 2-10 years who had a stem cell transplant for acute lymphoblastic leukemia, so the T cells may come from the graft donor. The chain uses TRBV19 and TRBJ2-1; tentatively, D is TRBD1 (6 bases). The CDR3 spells CASSIQGSYNEQFF. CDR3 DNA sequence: TGTGCCAGTAGTATCCAGGGGTCCTACAATGAGCAGTTCTTC.